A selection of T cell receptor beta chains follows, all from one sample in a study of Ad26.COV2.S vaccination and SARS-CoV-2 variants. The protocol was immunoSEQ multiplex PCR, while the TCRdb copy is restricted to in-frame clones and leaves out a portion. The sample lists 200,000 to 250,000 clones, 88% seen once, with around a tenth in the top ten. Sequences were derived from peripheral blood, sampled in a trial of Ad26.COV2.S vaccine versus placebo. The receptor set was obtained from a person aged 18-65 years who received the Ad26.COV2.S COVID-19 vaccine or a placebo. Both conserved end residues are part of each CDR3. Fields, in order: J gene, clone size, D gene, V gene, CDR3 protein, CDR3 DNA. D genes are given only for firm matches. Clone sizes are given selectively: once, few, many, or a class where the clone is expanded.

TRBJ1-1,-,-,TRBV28,CASSLPGGGRGTEAFF,TGTGCCAGCAGTTTACCCGGGGGAGGGAGGGGCACTGAAGCTTTCTTT
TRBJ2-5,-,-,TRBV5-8,CASSLGEETQYF,TGTGCCAGCAGCTTGGGAGAAGAGACCCAGTACTTC
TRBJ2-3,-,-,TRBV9,CASSVGGWGTDTQYF,TGTGCCAGCAGCGTAGGCGGATGGGGCACAGATACGCAGTATTTT
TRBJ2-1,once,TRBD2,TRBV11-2,CASSLAGGRNEQFF,TGTGCCAGCAGCTTGGCGGGGGGCAGGAATGAGCAGTTCTTC
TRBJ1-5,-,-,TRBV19,CASSTLRGNQPQHF,TGTGCCAGTAGTACTCTCAGGGGAAATCAGCCCCAGCATTTT
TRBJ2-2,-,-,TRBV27,CASSLSAQSGLTGELFF,TGTGCCAGCAGTTTATCGGCCCAATCGGGGTTGACCGGGGAGCTGTTTTTT
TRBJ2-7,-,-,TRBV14,CASSLRPDPFSSYEQYF,TGTGCCAGCAGCCTTCGACCTGATCCCTTTAGCTCCTACGAGCAGTACTTC
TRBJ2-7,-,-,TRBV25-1,CASSGDNYEQYF,TGTGCCAGCAGTGGGGACAACTACGAGCAGTACTTC
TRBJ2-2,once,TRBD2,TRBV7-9,CASSRGLAGITNTGELFF,TGTGCCAGCAGCCGGGGACTAGCGGGGATCACGAACACCGGGGAGCTGTTTTTT
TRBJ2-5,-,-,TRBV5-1,CASSLVETQYF,TGCGCCAGCAGCTTGGTGGAGACCCAGTACTTC
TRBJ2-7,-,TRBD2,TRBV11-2,CASSLTIASGTYEQYF,TGTGCCAGCAGCTTAACTATCGCTAGCGGGACCTACGAGCAGTACTTC
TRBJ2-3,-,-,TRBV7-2,CASRLERDTQYF,TGTGCCAGCAGGCTAGAGAGGGATACGCAGTATTTT
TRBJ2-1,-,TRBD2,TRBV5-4,CASRHRGGVLAGGPVEQFF,TGTGCCAGCCGCCACAGGGGAGGGGTACTAGCGGGAGGGCCGGTTGAGCAGTTCTTC
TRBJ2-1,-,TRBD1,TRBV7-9,CASSSAPGTGLYNEQFF,TGTGCCAGCAGCTCGGCTCCCGGGACAGGGCTATACAATGAGCAGTTCTTC
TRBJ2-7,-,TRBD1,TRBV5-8,CASSFRQGAGYEQYF,TGTGCCAGCAGCTTCAGACAGGGGGCTGGCTACGAGCAGTACTTC
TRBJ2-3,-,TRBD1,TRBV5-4,CASSLLVGTATDTQYF,TGTGCCAGCAGCTTACTAGTCGGGACAGCGACAGATACGCAGTATTTT
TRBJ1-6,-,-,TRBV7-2,CASSLEGGRHNSPLHF,TGTGCCAGCAGCTTAGAGGGGGGCAGGCATAATTCACCCCTCCACTTT
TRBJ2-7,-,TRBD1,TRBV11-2,CATRGHGTGRYEQYF,TGTGCCACTCGTGGACATGGGACAGGCCGCTACGAGCAGTACTTC
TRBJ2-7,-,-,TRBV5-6,CASRTKWGVGDEQYF,TGTGCCAGCAGAACCAAATGGGGGGTAGGAGACGAGCAGTACTTC
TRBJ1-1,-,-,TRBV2,CASTPSGSEAFF,TGTGCCAGCACCCCTTCGGGCTCTGAAGCTTTCTTT
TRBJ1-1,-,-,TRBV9,CASSGHGENTEAFF,TGTGCCAGCAGCGGACATGGGGAGAACACTGAAGCTTTCTTT
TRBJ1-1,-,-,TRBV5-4,CASSLGDTLTEAFF,TGTGCCAGCAGCTTAGGGGACACGCTCACTGAAGCTTTCTTT
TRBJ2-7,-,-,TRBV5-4,CASSLGGSRFAYEQYF,TGTGCCAGCAGCTTAGGGGGTAGCCGATTTGCCTACGAGCAGTACTTC
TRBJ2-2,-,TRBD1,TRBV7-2,CASSPELGGLTGELFF,TGTGCCAGCAGTCCAGAGCTAGGGGGCCTCACCGGGGAGCTGTTTTTT
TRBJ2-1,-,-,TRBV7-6,CASSEGAGLGNEQFF,TGTGCCAGCAGCGAAGGAGCGGGCCTTGGGAATGAGCAGTTCTTC
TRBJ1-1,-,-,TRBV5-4,CASSKDSDNTEAFF,TGTGCCAGCAGCAAGGACAGCGATAACACTGAAGCTTTCTTT
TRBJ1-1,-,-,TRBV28,CASSFPNDRKEAFF,TGTGCCAGCAGTTTCCCTAATGATCGGAAAGAAGCTTTCTTT
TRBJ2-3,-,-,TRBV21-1,CASSKASGTGCTDTQYF,TGTGCCAGCAGCAAAGCCTCCGGGACAGGGTGCACAGATACGCAGTATTTT
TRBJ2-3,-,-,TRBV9,CASSVEVRVTSTDTQYF,TGTGCCAGCAGCGTAGAGGTCCGGGTGACTAGCACAGATACGCAGTATTTT
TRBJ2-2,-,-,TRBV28,CASSLRGELFF,TGTGCCAGCAGTTTAAGAGGGGAGCTGTTTTTT
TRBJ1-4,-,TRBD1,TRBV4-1,CASSRTGVTNEKLFF,TGCGCCAGCAGCCGAACAGGGGTGACTAATGAAAAACTGTTTTTT
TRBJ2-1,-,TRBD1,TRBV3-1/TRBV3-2,CASSQELSPGQGVNEQFF,TGTGCCAGCAGCCAAGAATTATCTCCGGGACAGGGGGTTAATGAGCAGTTCTTC
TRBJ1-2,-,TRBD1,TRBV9,CASSARSGQSNYGYTF,TGTGCCAGCAGCGCCAGATCGGGACAGTCTAACTATGGCTACACCTTC
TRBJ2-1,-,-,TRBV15,CATSRDRLYSNEQFF,TGTGCCACCAGCAGAGACAGGCTTTATTCCAATGAGCAGTTCTTC
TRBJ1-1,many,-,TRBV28,CASSLLGGGRTEAFF,TGTGCCAGCAGTTTATTGGGAGGGGGAAGAACTGAAGCTTTCTTT
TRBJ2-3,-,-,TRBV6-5,CASSYSGSPLADTQYF,TGTGCCAGCAGTTACTCTGGTAGCCCGCTGGCAGATACGCAGTATTTT
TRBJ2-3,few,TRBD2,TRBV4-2,CASSQESGGRYTDTQYF,TGTGCCAGCAGCCAAGAGTCTGGCGGGAGATATACAGATACGCAGTATTTT
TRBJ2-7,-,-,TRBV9,CASSGPGAHEQYF,TGTGCCAGCAGCGGACCAGGGGCCCACGAGCAGTACTTC
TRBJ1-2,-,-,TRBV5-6,CASSSRESFSVRGYTF,TGTGCCAGCAGCTCTCGCGAGAGTTTCTCTGTGCGAGGCTACACCTTC
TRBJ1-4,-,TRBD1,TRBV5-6,CASSRRTGYYEKLFF,TGTGCCAGCAGCCGGCGGACAGGGTACTACGAAAAACTGTTTTTT
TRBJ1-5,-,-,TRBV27,CASSRSVGPGVSQPQHF,TGTGCCAGCAGCCGGAGTGTTGGGCCTGGGGTTAGTCAGCCCCAGCATTTT
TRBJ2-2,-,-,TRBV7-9,CASSLKAQTTGELFF,TGTGCCAGCAGCTTAAAGGCCCAAACCACCGGGGAGCTGTTTTTT
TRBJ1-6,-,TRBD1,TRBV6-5,CASSTHRGNNSPLHF,TGTGCCAGCAGTACACACAGGGGGAATAATTCACCCCTCCACTTT
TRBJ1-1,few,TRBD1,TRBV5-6,CASSSGTGNTEAFF,TGTGCCAGCAGCTCAGGGACAGGGAACACTGAAGCTTTCTTT
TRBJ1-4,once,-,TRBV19,CASNLGTNEKLFF,TGTGCCAGTAACTTGGGAACTAATGAAAAACTGTTTTTT
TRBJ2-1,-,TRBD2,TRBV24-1,CATSDLNGRAVEQFF,TGTGCCACCAGTGATTTAAACGGGAGGGCCGTTGAGCAGTTCTTC
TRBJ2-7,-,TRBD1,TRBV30,CAWSRNKDRGAYEQYF,TGTGCCTGGAGCCGTAATAAGGACAGGGGGGCCTACGAGCAGTACTTC
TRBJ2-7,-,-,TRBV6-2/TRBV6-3,CASSTQISSYEQYF,TGTGCCAGCAGTACACAGATAAGCTCCTACGAGCAGTACTTC
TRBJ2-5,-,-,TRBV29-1,CSVGGAGETQYF,TGCAGCGTTGGTGGGGCAGGGGAGACCCAGTACTTC
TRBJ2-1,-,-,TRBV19,CASSMGFTGAYNEQFF,TGTGCCAGTAGTATGGGGTTCACAGGCGCCTACAATGAGCAGTTCTTC
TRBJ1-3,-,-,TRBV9,CASRRAVSSGNTIYF,TGTGCCAGCCGACGAGCAGTTAGCTCTGGAAACACCATATATTTT
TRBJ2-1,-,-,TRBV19,CASSSLGGLNEQFF,TGTGCCAGTAGTTCGCTCGGGGGATTGAATGAGCAGTTCTTC
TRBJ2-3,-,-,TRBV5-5,CASSLWWTASVTDTQYF,TGTGCCAGCAGCTTGTGGTGGACAGCGTCGGTCACAGATACGCAGTATTTT
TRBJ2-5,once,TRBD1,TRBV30,CAWSVGPGGRETQYF,TGTGCCTGGAGTGTGGGGCCAGGGGGCCGGGAGACCCAGTACTTC